There are many counts of the clone carrying this TCR beta chain. Its antigen is still unknown. Listed TCR primers and previously described methods were used for bulk TCR libraries. TCRdb re-analysed the PCR reads in MiXCR, keeping a single row per CDR3 protein. The sample contains under 600,000 distinct CDR3 sequences, 20% to 25% of which appear only once. A CD8+CD4-CCR7+CD45RA+ phenotype served as the sorting definition for naive CD8 T cells. These data come from a study of molecular identifiers for immune sequencing clone quantification. With V trimmed by 5 bases and J by 5 bases, 12 bases remained unmatched. The length of the CDR3 is 15 residues. Germline CDR1 reads MNHEY; CDR2 reads SMNVEV (reference sequence). Findings and caveats of the study: Clones above 20 RNA copies contained over 97% of effector molecules but under 1% of naive ones. Spiked TCR RNA from one Jurkat cell reportedly showed up when mixed among approximately 990,000 naive cells.

The V gene is TRBV27, the J gene TRBJ2-7; 7 positions agree with TRBD1. This clonotype was obtained from a human donor in good health. Some libraries in this study had Jurkat cell RNA spiked in. Sequenced material: naive CD8+ T cells from blood, with Jurkat cell RNA spiked in. Specified subset: FACS-sorted CD8+CD4-CCR7+CD45RA+ naive T cells. The CDR3 DNA reads as TGTGCCAGCAGTCAATTCCCGACAGGGCCCAACGAGCAGTACTTC. Its protein is CASSQFPTGPNEQYF.